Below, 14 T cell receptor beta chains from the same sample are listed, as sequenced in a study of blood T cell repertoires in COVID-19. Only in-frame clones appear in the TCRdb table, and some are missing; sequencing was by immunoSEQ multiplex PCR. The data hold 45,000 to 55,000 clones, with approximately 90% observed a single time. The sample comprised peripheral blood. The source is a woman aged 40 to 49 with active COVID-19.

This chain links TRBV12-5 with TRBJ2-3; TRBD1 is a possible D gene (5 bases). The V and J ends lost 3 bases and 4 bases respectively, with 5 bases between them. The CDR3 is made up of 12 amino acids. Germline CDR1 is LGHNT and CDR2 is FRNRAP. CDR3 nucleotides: TGTGCTAGTGGTTTAGGGGCAGATACGCAGTATTTT. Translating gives CASGLGADTQYF. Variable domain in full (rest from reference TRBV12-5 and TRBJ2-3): DARVTQTPRHKVTEMGQEVTMRCQPILGHNTVFWYRQTMMQGLELLAYFRNRAPLDDSGMPKDRFSAEMPDATLATLKIQPSEPRDSAVYFCASGLGADTQYFGPGTRLTVL.

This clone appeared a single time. This chain's CDR3 is CASSMREGGYTF. The DNA for the CDR3 is TGTGCCAGCAGCATGAGGGAGGGTGGCTACACCTTC. The genes are TRBV7-8 and TRBJ1-2; unclear D gene. The V gene's germline CDR1 is SGHVS and CDR2 FQNEAQ. This CDR3 region has 12 residues. The V gene lost 5 bases and the J gene lost 7 bases, with 11 bases spanning the gap.

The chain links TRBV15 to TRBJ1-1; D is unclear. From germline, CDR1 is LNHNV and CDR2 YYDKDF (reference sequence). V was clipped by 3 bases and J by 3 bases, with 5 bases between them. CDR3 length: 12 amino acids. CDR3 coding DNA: TGTGCCACCAGCAGTATTGACACTGAAGCTTTCTTT. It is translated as CATSSIDTEAFF.

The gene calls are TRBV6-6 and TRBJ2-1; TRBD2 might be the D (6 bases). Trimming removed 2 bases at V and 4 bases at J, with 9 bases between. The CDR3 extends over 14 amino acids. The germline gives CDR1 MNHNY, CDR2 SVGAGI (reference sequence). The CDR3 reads CASSYRGLYNEQFF. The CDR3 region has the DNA TGTGCCAGCAGTTACCGAGGACTATACAATGAGCAGTTCTTC.

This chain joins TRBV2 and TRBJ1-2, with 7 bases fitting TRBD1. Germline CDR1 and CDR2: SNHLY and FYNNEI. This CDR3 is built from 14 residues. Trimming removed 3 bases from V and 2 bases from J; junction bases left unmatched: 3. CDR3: CASSDSRGNYGYTF. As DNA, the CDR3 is TGTGCCAGCAGTGATAGCAGGGGGAACTATGGCTACACCTTC.

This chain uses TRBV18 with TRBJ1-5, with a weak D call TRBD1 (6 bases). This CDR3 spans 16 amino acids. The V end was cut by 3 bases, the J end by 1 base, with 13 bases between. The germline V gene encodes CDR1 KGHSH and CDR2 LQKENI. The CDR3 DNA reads TGTGCCAGCTCACCCCAGTTTGGACAGAGCAATCAGCCCCAGCATTTT. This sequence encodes CASSPQFGQSNQPQHF.

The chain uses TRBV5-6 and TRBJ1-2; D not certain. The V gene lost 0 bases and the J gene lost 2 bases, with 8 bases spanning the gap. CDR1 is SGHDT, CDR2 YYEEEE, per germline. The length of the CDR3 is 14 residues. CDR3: CASSLGQLNYGYTF. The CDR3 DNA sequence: TGTGCCAGCAGCTTGGGACAATTGAACTATGGCTACACCTTC.

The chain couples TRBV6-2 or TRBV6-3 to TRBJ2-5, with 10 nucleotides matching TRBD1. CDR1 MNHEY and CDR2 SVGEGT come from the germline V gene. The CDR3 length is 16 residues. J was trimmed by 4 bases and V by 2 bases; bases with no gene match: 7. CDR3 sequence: CASSYAGQGRGETQYF. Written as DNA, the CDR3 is TGTGCCAGCAGTTACGCGGGACAGGGGAGGGGAGAGACCCAGTACTTC.

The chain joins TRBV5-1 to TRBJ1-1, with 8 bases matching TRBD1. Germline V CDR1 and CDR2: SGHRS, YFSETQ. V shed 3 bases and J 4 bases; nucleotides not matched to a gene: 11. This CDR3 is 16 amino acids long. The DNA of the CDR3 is TGCGCCAGCAGCTCCCTATGGACAGGGCTGAGCACTGAAGCTTTCTTT. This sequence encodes CASSSLWTGLSTEAFF.

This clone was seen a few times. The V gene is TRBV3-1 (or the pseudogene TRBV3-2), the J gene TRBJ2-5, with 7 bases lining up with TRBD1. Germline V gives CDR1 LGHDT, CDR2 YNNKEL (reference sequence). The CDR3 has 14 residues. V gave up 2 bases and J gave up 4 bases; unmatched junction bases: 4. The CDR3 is CASSQTTGSETQYF. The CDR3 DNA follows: TGTGCCAGCAGCCAAACGACAGGGTCAGAGACCCAGTACTTC.

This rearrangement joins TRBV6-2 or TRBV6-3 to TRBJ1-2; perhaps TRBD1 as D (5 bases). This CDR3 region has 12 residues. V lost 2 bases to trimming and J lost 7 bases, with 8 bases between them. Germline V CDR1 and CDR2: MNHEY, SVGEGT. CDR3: CASSYPRAGYTF. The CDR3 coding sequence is TGTGCCAGCAGTTACCCCAGGGCTGGCTACACCTTC.

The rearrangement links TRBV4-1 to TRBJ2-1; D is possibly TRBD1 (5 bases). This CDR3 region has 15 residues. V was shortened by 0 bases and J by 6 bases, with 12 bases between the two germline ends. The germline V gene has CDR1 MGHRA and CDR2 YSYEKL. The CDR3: CASSQDSQGFNEQFF. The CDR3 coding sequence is TGCGCCAGCAGCCAAGACTCGCAGGGTTTCAATGAGCAGTTCTTC.

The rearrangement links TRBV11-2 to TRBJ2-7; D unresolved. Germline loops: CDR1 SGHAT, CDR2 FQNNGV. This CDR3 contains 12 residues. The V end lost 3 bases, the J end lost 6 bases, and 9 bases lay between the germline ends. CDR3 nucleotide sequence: TGTGCCAGCAGCTTGAGTTCGAGCGAGCAGTACTTC. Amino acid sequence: CASSLSSSEQYF.

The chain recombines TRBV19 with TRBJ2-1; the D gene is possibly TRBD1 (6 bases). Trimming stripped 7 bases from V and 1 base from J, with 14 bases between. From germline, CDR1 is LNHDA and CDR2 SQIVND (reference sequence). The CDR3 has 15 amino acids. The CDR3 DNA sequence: TGTGCCAGTACCCCTGGTCAGGGGTCCTACAATGAGCAGTTCTTC. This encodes CASTPGQGSYNEQFF.